This T cell receptor beta chain was obtained from a study of control samples from healthy donors and cancer patients. CDR1 and CDR2 from the germline V gene are LNHDA and SQIVND (reference sequence). CDR3 length equals 12 residues. V was pared by 1 base and J by 10 bases, with 10 bases between. Clones were read by immunoSEQ multiplex PCR, and TCRdb kept only the in-frame ones, dropping some. The data contain approximately 150,000 clones, roughly 89% of them singletons. The TCR was taken from a man aged 25-45 years in good health. The sample was blood. V is TRBV19 and J is TRBJ1-2; TRBD1 might be the D (5 bases). This CDR3 reads CASSIGGTFYTF. The DNA of the CDR3 is TGTGCCAGTAGTATAGGGGGCACCTTCTACACCTTC.